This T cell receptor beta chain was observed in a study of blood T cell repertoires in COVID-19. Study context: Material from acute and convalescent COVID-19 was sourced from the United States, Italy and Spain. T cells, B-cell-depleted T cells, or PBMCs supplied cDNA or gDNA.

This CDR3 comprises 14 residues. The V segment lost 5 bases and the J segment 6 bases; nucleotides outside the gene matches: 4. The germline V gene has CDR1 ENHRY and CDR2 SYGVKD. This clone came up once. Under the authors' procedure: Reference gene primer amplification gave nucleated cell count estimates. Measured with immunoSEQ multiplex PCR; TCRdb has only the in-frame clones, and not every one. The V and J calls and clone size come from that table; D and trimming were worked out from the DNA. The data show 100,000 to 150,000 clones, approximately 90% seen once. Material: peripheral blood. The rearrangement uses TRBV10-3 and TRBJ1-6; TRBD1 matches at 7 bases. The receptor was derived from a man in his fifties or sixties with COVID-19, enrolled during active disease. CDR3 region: CAISYRDSNSPLHF. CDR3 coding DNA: TGTGCCATCAGTTACCGGGACAGTAATTCACCCCTCCACTTT.